This TCR beta chain was captured in a study of T-cell memory formation after mild COVID-19. TCRdb passed the 5' RACE reads through MiXCR, listing each CDR3 protein once. The sample carries around 300,000 distinct CDR3 sequences, 15% to 20% recorded once. With 2 bases removed from V and 4 bases from J, the gap between germline ends came to 5 bases. CDR1 GTSNPN and CDR2 SVGIG come from the germline V gene (reference sequence). The CDR3 runs to 11 residues. This clonotype has a single count. The gene calls are TRBV30 and TRBJ1-2; D call uncertain. Sequences were obtained from PBMCs or a T cell subset sorted from them (not recorded which). The sequence was obtained from a man aged 18 to 30 who had mild COVID-19 (a few samples of this study predate the infection). Cell type and time point are not known. CDR3 in DNA: TGTGCCTGGAGTAAGATCTATGGCTACACCTTC. This gives the protein CAWSKIYGYTF.